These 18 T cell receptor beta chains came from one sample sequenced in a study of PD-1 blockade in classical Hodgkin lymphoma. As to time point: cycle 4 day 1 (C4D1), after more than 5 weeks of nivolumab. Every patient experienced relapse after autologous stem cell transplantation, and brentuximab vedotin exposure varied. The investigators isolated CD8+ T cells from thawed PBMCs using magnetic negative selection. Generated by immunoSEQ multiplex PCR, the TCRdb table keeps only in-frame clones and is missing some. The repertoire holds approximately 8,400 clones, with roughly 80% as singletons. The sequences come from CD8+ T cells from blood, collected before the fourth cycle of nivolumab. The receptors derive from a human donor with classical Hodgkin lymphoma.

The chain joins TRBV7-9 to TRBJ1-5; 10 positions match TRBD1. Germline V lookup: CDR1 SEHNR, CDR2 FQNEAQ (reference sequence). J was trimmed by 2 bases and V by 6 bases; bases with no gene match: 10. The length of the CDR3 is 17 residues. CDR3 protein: CASRTDRGQMGNQPQHF. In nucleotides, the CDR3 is TGTGCCAGCAGGACAGACAGGGGGCAAATGGGCAATCAGCCCCAGCATTTT.

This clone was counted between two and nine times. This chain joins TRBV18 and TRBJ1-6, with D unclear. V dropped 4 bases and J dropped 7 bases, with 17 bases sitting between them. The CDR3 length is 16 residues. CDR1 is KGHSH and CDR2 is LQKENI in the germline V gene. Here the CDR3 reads CASSRRRLHSNSPLHF. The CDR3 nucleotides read TGTGCCAGCTCACGCCGGCGGCTGCATAGCAATTCACCCCTCCACTTT. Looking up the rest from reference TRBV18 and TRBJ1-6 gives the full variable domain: NAGVMQNPRHLVRRRGQEARLRCSPMKGHSHVYWYRQLPEEGLKFMVYLQKENIIDESGMPKERFSAEFPKEGPSILRIQQVVRGDSAAYFCASSRRRLHSNSPLHFGNGTRLTVT.

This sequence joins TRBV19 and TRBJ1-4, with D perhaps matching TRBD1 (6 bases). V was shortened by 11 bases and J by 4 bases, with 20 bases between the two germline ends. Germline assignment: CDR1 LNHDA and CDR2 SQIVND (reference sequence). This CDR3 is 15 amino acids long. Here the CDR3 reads CAGEGSGGINEKLFF. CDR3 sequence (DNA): TGTGCCGGGGAAGGGAGTGGGGGCATTAATGAAAAACTGTTTTTT.

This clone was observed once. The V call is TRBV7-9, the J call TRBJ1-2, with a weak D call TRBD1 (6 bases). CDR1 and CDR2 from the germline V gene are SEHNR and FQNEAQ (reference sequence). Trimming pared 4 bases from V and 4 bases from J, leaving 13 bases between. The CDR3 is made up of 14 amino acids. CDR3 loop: CASSYEGDLYGYTF. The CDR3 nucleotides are TGTGCCAGCAGCTACGAGGGGGACCTCTATGGCTACACCTTC.

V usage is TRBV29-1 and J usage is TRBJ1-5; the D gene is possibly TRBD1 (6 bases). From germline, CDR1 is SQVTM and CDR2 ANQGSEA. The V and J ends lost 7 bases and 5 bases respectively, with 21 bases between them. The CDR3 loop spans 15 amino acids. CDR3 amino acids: CSAYVLWGAYQPQHF. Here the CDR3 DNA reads TGCAGCGCATACGTTTTGTGGGGGGCCTATCAGCCCCAGCATTTT.

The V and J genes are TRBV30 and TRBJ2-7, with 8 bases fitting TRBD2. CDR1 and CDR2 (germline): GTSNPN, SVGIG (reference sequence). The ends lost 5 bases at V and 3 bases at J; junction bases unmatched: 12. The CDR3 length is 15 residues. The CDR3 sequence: CAWRGGLDGFYEQYF. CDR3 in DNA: TGTGCCTGGCGCGGGGGGCTCGACGGATTCTACGAGCAGTACTTC.

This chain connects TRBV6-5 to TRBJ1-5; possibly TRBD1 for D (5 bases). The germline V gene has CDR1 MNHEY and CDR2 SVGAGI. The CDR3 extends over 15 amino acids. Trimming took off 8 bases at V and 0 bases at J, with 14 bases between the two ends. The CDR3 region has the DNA TGTGCCAGCGCTCCCTTTCAGGGTAGCAATCAGCCCCAGCATTTT. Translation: CASAPFQGSNQPQHF.

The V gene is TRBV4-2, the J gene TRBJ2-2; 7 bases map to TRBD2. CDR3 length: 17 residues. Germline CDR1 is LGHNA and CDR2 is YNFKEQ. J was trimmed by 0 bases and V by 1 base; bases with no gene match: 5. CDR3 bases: TGTGCCAGCAGCCAAGCCCGACTAGCCACGAACACCGGGGAGCTGTTTTTT. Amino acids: CASSQARLATNTGELFF.

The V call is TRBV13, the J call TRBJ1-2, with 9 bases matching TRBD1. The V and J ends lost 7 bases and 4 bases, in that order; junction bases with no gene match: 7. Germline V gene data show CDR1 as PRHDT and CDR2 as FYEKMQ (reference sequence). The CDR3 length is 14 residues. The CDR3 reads CASIEQGAGYGYTF. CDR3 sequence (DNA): TGTGCCAGCATAGAACAGGGGGCCGGCTATGGCTACACCTTC.

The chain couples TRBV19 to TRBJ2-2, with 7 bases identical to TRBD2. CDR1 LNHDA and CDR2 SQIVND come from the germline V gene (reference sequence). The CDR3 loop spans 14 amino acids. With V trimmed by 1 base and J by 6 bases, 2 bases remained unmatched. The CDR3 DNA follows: TGTGCCAGTAGTATAGGCGGGGGAGCCGGGGAGCTGTTTTTT. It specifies CASSIGGGAGELFF.

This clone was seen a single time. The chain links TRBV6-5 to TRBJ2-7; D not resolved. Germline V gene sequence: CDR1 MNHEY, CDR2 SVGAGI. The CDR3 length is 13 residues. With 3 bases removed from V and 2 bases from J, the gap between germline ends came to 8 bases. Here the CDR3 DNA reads TGTGCCAGCAGTTATCAAGACGCCTACGAGCAGTACTTC. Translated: CASSYQDAYEQYF.

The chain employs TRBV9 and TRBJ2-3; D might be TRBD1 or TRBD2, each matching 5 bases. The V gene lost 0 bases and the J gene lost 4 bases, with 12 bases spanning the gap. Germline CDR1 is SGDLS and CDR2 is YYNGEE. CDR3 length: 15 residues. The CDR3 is CASSVGGTSADTQYF. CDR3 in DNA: TGTGCCAGCAGCGTAGGAGGGACCTCAGCAGATACGCAGTATTTT.

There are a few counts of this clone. CDR3 amino acids: CASSRERGTYEQYF. DNA of the CDR3: TGCGCCAGCAGCCGCGAGCGGGGGACTTACGAGCAGTACTTC. The chain combines TRBV4-1 with TRBJ2-7; 8 nucleotides match TRBD2. CDR3 length equals 14 residues. Germline CDR1 MGHRA, CDR2 YSYEKL. J was trimmed by 4 bases and V by 4 bases; bases with no gene match: 6.

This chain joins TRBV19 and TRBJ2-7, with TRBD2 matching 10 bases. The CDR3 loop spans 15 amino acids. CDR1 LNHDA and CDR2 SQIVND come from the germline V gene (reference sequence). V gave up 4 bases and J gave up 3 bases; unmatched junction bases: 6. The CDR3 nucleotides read TGTGCCAGTAGTACCGCTAGCGGGGGTGACTACGAGCAGTACTTC. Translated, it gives CASSTASGGDYEQYF. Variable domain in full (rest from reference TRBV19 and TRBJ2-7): DGGITQSPKYLFRKEGQNVTLSCEQNLNHDAMYWYRQDPGQGLRLIYYSQIVNDFQKGDIAEGYSVSREKKESFPLTVTSAQKNPTAFYLCASSTASGGDYEQYFGPGTRLTVT.

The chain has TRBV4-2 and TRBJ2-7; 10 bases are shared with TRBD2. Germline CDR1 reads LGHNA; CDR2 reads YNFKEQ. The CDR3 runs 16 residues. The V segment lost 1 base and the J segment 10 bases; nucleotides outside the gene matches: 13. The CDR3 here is CASSQGGLAYLAPQYF. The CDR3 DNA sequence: TGTGCCAGCAGCCAAGGGGGACTAGCGTACTTGGCCCCCCAGTACTTC.

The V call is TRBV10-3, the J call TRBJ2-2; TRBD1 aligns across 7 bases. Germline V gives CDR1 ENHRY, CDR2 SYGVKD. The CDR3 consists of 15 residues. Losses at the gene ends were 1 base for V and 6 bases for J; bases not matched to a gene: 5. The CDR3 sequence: CAISELVTGAGELFF. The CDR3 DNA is TGTGCCATCAGTGAGTTGGTAACAGGGGCCGGGGAGCTGTTTTTT.

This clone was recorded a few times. Here the CDR3 DNA reads TGTGCCAGCAGCAACACGGTCAGGGCACCGGGGGAGCAGTACTTC. Translation gives CASSNTVRAPGEQYF. The gene calls are TRBV21-1 and TRBJ2-7. TRBV21-1 represents a pseudogene. The CDR3 runs to 15 residues.

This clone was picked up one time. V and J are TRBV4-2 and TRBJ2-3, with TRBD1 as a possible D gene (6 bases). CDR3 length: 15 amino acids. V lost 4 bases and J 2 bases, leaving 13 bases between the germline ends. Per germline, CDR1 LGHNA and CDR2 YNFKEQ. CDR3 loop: CASSPTGRTTDTQYF. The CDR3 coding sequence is TGTGCCAGCAGCCCTACAGGGCGCACCACAGATACGCAGTATTTT.